This T cell receptor beta chain was retrieved from a study of T cells after yellow fever vaccination. The wider study: Some fractions had low cell numbers, and these were prepared with SMART-Seq v4 Ultra Low Input. Study-level results: The secondary response was weaker but peaked faster, day 5 versus 15.

V dropped 3 bases and J dropped 0 bases, with 17 bases sitting between them. The CDR3 totals 17 residues. Germline V gene lookup returns CDR1 SGHTA and CDR2 FQGNSA. In its sample, this clonotype was seen many times. Its antigen is unknown. TCRdb redid the calling of the 5' RACE reads with MiXCR, one entry per CDR3 protein. This repertoire shows approximately 120,000 distinct CDR3 sequences, more than 6% found once; its top ten account for around 2.5%. This specimen was CD4+ T cells sorted from PBMCs, taken 9 to 10 days after the first yellow fever vaccination. The clonotype comes from a man aged 18 to 35 who received the YFV17D yellow fever vaccine. This chain joins TRBV7-2 and TRBJ1-2; a possible D gene is TRBD1 (6 bases). CDR3 DNA: TGTGCCAGCAGCTTTGGCCGGGACACCGAAGCTAACTATGGCTACACCTTC. As protein: CASSFGRDTEANYGYTF.